The clone carrying this T cell receptor (beta chain) was picked up a small number of times. Regions amplified from RNA transcripts were the TCR beta CDR3 regions. A set of HTBI primers served as the primers for a first-round RT-PCR of the TCR CDR3. Each CDR3 protein gets one entry after TCRdb re-called the multiplex PCR reads with MiXCR. Among some 320,000 distinct CDR3 sequences listed, roughly 15% were seen once. The sample is drawn from a study of T cells in Graves' hyperthyroidism and ophthalmopathy. Unmatched junction bases numbered 9, after V lost 0 bases and J lost 5 bases. Germline values: CDR1 SGHAT, CDR2 FQNNGV. CDR3 length: 17 amino acids. A Clinical Activity Score of at least 3, a NOSPECS grade of at least 4 and a duration under 3 months were recorded in the ophthalmopathy patients. On the basis of clinical symptoms, serum thyroxine and TRAb, thyroid ultrasound and orbital computed tomography, diagnoses were made. Extraction of PBMCs used 7.5 to 10 ml of fresh peripheral blood.

The gene calls are TRBV11-2 and TRBJ2-7; 11 nucleotides line up with TRBD1. Sequencing used blood. The clonotype comes from a woman between 40 and 50 years old with Graves' ophthalmopathy. The CDR3, as DNA: TGTGCCAGCAGCTTAGATTCCGTATGGGGACAGGGGGACGAGCAGTACTTC. This sequence encodes CASSLDSVWGQGDEQYF.